Each of the 31 T cell receptor beta chains below was sequenced from the same sample in a study of shared T cell receptors in the human thymus. Assay used: immunoSEQ multiplex PCR; TCRdb lists only in-frame clones, some missing. The sample comprises about 380,000 clones, 95% of which are singletons, and 0.02% rests with the top ten. Sequencing input: thymocytes. Source of these receptors: a human donor.

The chain combines TRBV11-2 with TRBJ2-5; D might be TRBD1 (6 bases). The V end was cut by 9 bases, the J end by 1 base, with 15 bases between. In germline, CDR1 is SGHAT, CDR2 FQNNGV. CDR3 length: 14 residues. CDR3 nucleotides: TGTGCCAGTATAAACGGGACAACCCAAGAGACCCAGTACTTC. Translating gives CASINGTTQETQYF.

The gene calls are TRBV28 and TRBJ1-5; D is undetermined. CDR3 length equals 16 residues. CDR1 is MDHEN, CDR2 SYDVKM, per germline. V was pared by 5 bases and J by 2 bases, with 16 bases between. CDR3: CASSPGPQKGNQPQHF. CDR3 nucleotide sequence: TGTGCCAGCAGTCCGGGCCCCCAAAAGGGCAATCAGCCCCAGCATTTT.

About this clone: This sample also contains other DNA sequences that code for the same CDR3. The chain joins TRBV30 to TRBJ1-2, with TRBD1 matching 11 bases. The germline gives CDR1 GTSNPN, CDR2 SVGIG (reference sequence). The CDR3 has 15 amino acids. The V and J ends lost 5 bases and 0 bases, in that order; junction bases with no gene match: 5. The CDR3 here is CAWGGQGASNYGYTF. DNA of the CDR3: TGTGCCTGGGGTGGACAGGGGGCATCTAACTATGGCTACACCTTC.

V usage is TRBV10-3 and J usage is TRBJ2-2; 12 bases match TRBD2. V shed 5 bases, J shed 6 bases, and the junction held 4 bases outside the gene matches. The CDR3 totals 15 residues. Germline V gene lookup returns CDR1 ENHRY and CDR2 SYGVKD. The CDR3 loop reads CAISTSGRFAGELFF. The DNA for the CDR3 is TGTGCCATCAGTACTAGCGGGAGGTTCGCCGGGGAGCTGTTTTTT.

CDR3 protein: CASSLKDSLNTEAFF. Here the CDR3 DNA reads TGTGCCAGCAGTTTAAAGGACAGTTTGAACACTGAAGCTTTCTTT. V and J are TRBV27 and TRBJ1-1; D might be TRBD1 (6 bases). The V end lost 2 bases, the J end lost 0 bases, and 10 bases lay between the germline ends. The CDR3 spans 15 residues. Germline V gene data show CDR1 as MNHEY and CDR2 as SMNVEV (reference sequence).

This clone is a singleton in its sample. The chain links TRBV7-7 to TRBJ1-5; D gene uncertain. The CDR3 spans 13 residues. Germline lookup yields CDR1 SSHAT and CDR2 FNYEAQ (reference sequence). Trimming took 4 bases from V and 5 from J, leaving 9 bases between them. The CDR3 DNA is TGTGCCAGCAGCTCTCGGTCGGATCAGCCCCAGCATTTT. This gives the protein CASSSRSDQPQHF. The full variable domain, in which reference TRBV7-7 and TRBJ1-5 provide the parts outside the CDR3, is GAGVSQSPRYKVTKRGQDVTLRCDPISSHATLYWYQQALGQGPEFLTYFNYEAQPDKSGLPSDRFSAERPEGSISTLTIQRTEQRDSAMYRCASSSRSDQPQHFGDGTRLSIL.

V usage is TRBV5-1 and J usage is TRBJ2-1; 7 positions match TRBD2. The CDR3 is 15 amino acids. After removal of 5 bases from V and 1 base from J, the junction contained 6 bases not matched to a gene. CDR1 is SGHRS, CDR2 YFSETQ, per germline. CDR3 DNA: TGCGCCAGCAGGGCGGGGCGGGGGTCCTACAATGAGCAGTTCTTC. Translating gives CASRAGRGSYNEQFF.

The chain recombines TRBV19 with TRBJ2-1; D is perhaps TRBD1 (6 bases). The V gene lost 8 bases and the J gene lost 0 bases, with 11 bases spanning the gap. The CDR3 contains 14 residues. Germline V CDR1 and CDR2: LNHDA, SQIVND (reference sequence). The chain's CDR3 is CASGQFFSYNEQFF. The CDR3 nucleotides are TGTGCCAGTGGACAGTTCTTCTCCTACAATGAGCAGTTCTTC. The variable domain in full, completed from reference TRBV19 and TRBJ2-1, reads DGGITQSPKYLFRKEGQNVTLSCEQNLNHDAMYWYRQDPGQGLRLIYYSQIVNDFQKGDIAEGYSVSREKKESFPLTVTSAQKNPTAFYLCASGQFFSYNEQFFGPGTRLTVL.

The chain employs TRBV10-3 and TRBJ2-7; TRBD2 might be the D (7 bases). The CDR3 consists of 14 residues. Trimming removed 3 bases from V and 2 bases from J, with 11 bases in between. Per germline, CDR1 ENHRY and CDR2 SYGVKD. CDR3 sequence (DNA): TGTGCCATCAGTGAAAGGGGGGGACCCTACGAGCAGTACTTC. Translating gives CAISERGGPYEQYF.

This rearrangement joins TRBV6-5 to TRBJ2-1; TRBD1 or TRBD2 may be the D gene (5 bases each). Looked up from germline, CDR1 is MNHEY and CDR2 is SVGAGI. CDR3 length: 16 amino acids. The germline V and J ends were trimmed by 4 bases and 3 bases, with 16 bases remaining between them. CDR3 sequence (DNA): TGTGCCAGCAGTTCCCCGGGACGGTGGGGCTACAATGAGCAGTTCTTC. Its translation is CASSSPGRWGYNEQFF.

The chain carries TRBV9 and TRBJ2-7, with 10 bases that match TRBD2. Germline CDR1 is SGDLS and CDR2 is YYNGEE. V trimming: 4 bases; J trimming: 5 bases; junction bases outside the gene matches: 6. This CDR3 contains 14 residues. The CDR3 DNA reads as TGTGCCAGCAGCCAGCGGGAGGGGGGGGACGAGCAGTACTTC. This translates into CASSQREGGDEQYF.

The chain carries TRBV2 and TRBJ1-2, with 7 bases aligning to TRBD1. Trimming took 6 bases from V and 0 from J; bases not matched to a gene: 7. The germline V gene has CDR1 SNHLY and CDR2 FYNNEI. The CDR3 loop spans 15 amino acids. CDR3 sequence reads: CASSEPGQSNYGYTF. CDR3 sequence (DNA): TGTGCCAGCAGCGAACCGGGACAGTCTAACTATGGCTACACCTTC.

The genes are TRBV6-6 and TRBJ2-1; the D call may be TRBD1 or TRBD2 (6 bases each). The CDR3 sequence is 11 residues long. V shed 5 bases and J shed 13 bases, with 12 bases lying between them. From germline, CDR1 is MNHNY and CDR2 SVGAGI (reference sequence). CDR3 in DNA: TGTGCCAGCAGTCCTGGGGGGCCCCAGTTCTTC. Protein: CASSPGGPQFF.

This rearrangement joins TRBV10-2 to TRBJ2-2; 11 nucleotides align to TRBD2. This CDR3 has 15 residues. The trim removed 9 bases at V and 1 base at J, leaving 4 bases unmatched. Germline values: CDR1 WSHSY, CDR2 SAAADI. CDR3 nucleotide sequence: TGCGCCAGTTCAACTAGCGGGAGGAACACCGGGGAGCTGTTTTTT. Translated, it gives CASSTSGRNTGELFF.

The chain combines TRBV11-2 with TRBJ2-3, with D possibly being TRBD2 (5 bases). The germline V gene has CDR1 SGHAT and CDR2 FQNNGV. V was cut by 1 base and J by 2 bases, with 10 bases left in between. The CDR3 is made up of 15 amino acids. CDR3 DNA sequence: TGTGCCAGCAGCTTAGGGACTCCCGTCACAGATACGCAGTATTTT. Encoded protein: CASSLGTPVTDTQYF.

This clone has just one count. V gene TRBV6-4 combines with J gene TRBJ2-7; TRBD2 is a possible D gene (6 bases). The V gene lost 6 bases and the J gene lost 4 bases, with 10 bases spanning the gap. The CDR3 sequence is 12 residues long. Germline CDR1 MRHNA, CDR2 SNTAGT. CDR3 residues: CASSSRGYEQYF. For the CDR3, the DNA is TGTGCCAGCAGCTCCCGGGGGTACGAGCAGTACTTC.

The V and J genes are TRBV5-1 and TRBJ2-2, with unresolved D. Germline V gene sequence: CDR1 SGHRS, CDR2 YFSETQ. Trimming took off 4 bases at V and 1 base at J, with 2 bases between the two ends. This CDR3 is 12 amino acids long. Written as DNA, the CDR3 is TGCGCCAGCAGCGTGAACACCGGGGAGCTGTTTTTT. It codes for CASSVNTGELFF.

The chain carries TRBV5-1 and TRBJ1-3, with D possibly TRBD1 on 5 matching bases. Trimming stripped 0 bases from V and 8 bases from J, with 12 bases between. The germline CDR1 and CDR2 sequences are SGHRS and YFSETQ. The CDR3 is made up of 14 amino acids. CDR3 amino acids: CASSLVGEWDTIYF. CDR3 DNA: TGCGCCAGCAGCTTGGTGGGGGAGTGGGACACCATATATTTT. The full variable domain, its missing parts supplied by reference TRBV5-1 and TRBJ1-3, is KAGVTQTPRYLIKTRGQQVTLSCSPISGHRSVSWYQQTPGQGLQFLFEYFSETQRNKGNFPGRFSGRQFSNSRSEMNVSTLELGDSALYLCASSLVGEWDTIYFGEGSWLTVV.

The rearrangement links TRBV28 to TRBJ1-2; 7 nucleotides line up with TRBD1. V was pared by 5 bases and J by 4 bases, with 7 bases of the junction left unmatched. The CDR3 is 14 residues long. Looked up from germline, CDR1 is MDHEN and CDR2 is SYDVKM. The CDR3 coding sequence is TGTGCCAGCAGTGTCCGGGACAGACTCTATGGCTACACCTTC. Protein product: CASSVRDRLYGYTF.

The rearrangement uses TRBV19 and TRBJ1-1; D gene unclear. This CDR3 has 13 amino acids. Trimming took off 6 bases at V and 3 bases at J, with 11 bases between the two ends. Germline CDR1 is LNHDA and CDR2 is SQIVND (reference sequence). The CDR3 DNA is TGTGCCAGTAGGCGTCTAGACGACACTGAAGCTTTCTTT. Translated: CASRRLDDTEAFF.

This chain connects TRBV5-1 to TRBJ2-7; 8 bases fit TRBD1. Losses at the gene ends were 4 bases for V and 3 bases for J; bases not matched to a gene: 6. This CDR3 region has 14 residues. Germline V gene data show CDR1 as SGHRS and CDR2 as YFSETQ. The CDR3 is CASSAGQGLYEQYF. The CDR3 region has the DNA TGCGCCAGCAGCGCTGGACAGGGCCTCTACGAGCAGTACTTC.

V gene TRBV4-2 combines with J gene TRBJ2-7, with 9 bases matching TRBD2. The germline gives CDR1 LGHNA, CDR2 YNFKEQ. This CDR3 has 15 residues. J gave up 8 bases and V 0 bases, and 8 bases lay outside the gene matches. The CDR3 spells CASSQDRREGLQQYF. The CDR3 DNA is TGTGCCAGCAGCCAAGATCGGCGGGAGGGCCTCCAGCAGTACTTC.

The rearrangement links TRBV14 to TRBJ2-3; D is unresolved. V was clipped by 7 bases and J by 2 bases, with 10 bases between them. CDR1 and CDR2 from the germline V gene are SGHDN and FVKESK. The CDR3 spans 13 residues. CDR3 amino acids: CASNPENTDTQYF. CDR3 DNA: TGTGCCAGCAATCCAGAAAACACAGATACGCAGTATTTT.

In this sample, this clone turned up once. The chain is built from TRBV18 and TRBJ2-7, with TRBD1 as a possible D gene (6 bases). V was trimmed by 3 bases and J by 4 bases, leaving 22 bases between them. Germline CDR1 and CDR2: KGHSH and LQKENI. CDR3 length: 17 amino acids. This chain's CDR3 is CASSPNYALQGWYEQYF. The CDR3 bases are TGTGCCAGCTCACCGAACTATGCCCTACAGGGTTGGTACGAGCAGTACTTC. Supplemented by reference TRBV18 and TRBJ2-7, the full variable domain reads NAGVMQNPRHLVRRRGQEARLRCSPMKGHSHVYWYRQLPEEGLKFMVYLQKENIIDESGMPKERFSAEFPKEGPSILRIQQVVRGDSAAYFCASSPNYALQGWYEQYFGPGTRLTVT.

V usage is TRBV28 and J usage is TRBJ1-2; 8 bases align to TRBD1. Germline lookup yields CDR1 MDHEN and CDR2 SYDVKM. This CDR3 region has 13 residues. The V and J ends lost 11 bases and 7 bases, in that order; junction bases with no gene match: 12. The CDR3 reads CALRSGGVGGYTF. CDR3 in DNA: TGTGCCCTCAGGTCAGGGGGCGTGGGTGGCTACACCTTC.

The V and J genes are TRBV6-5 and TRBJ2-2; 9 nucleotides align to TRBD1. Unmatched junction bases numbered 6, after V lost 4 bases and J lost 9 bases. The CDR3 length is 14 residues. Germline CDR1 is MNHEY and CDR2 is SVGAGI. The CDR3 DNA is TGTGCCAGCAGTTCCGCACAGGGGGCGTGGGAGCTGTTTTTT. Protein sequence: CASSSAQGAWELFF.

The chain employs TRBV7-9 and TRBJ1-1; D is ambiguous. Trimming cost V 5 bases and J 11 bases, with 15 bases left between them. The CDR3 consists of 12 residues. Germline CDR1 SEHNR, CDR2 FQNEAQ (reference sequence). The CDR3 nucleotides read TGTGCCAGCAGCCTCGAGTCCTATGATGCTTTCTTT. As protein: CASSLESYDAFF.

The V call is TRBV27, the J call TRBJ2-5; TRBD1 agrees at 9 bases. This CDR3 has 15 amino acids. Germline CDR1 is MNHEY and CDR2 is SMNVEV (reference sequence). The V segment lost 5 bases and the J segment 5 bases; nucleotides outside the gene matches: 9. The CDR3 is CASSQVWTGAETQYF. CDR3 DNA sequence: TGTGCCAGCAGTCAAGTTTGGACAGGGGCGGAGACCCAGTACTTC.

This rearrangement joins TRBV29-1 to TRBJ1-1, with D unresolved. CDR1 SQVTM and CDR2 ANQGSEA come from the germline V gene. This CDR3 is built from 19 residues. Trimming removed 2 bases at V and 3 bases at J, with 28 bases between. CDR3 sequence: CSVEQGRLQSLWPDTEAFF. Here the CDR3 DNA reads TGCAGCGTTGAACAAGGCCGCCTGCAGTCGTTATGGCCCGACACTGAAGCTTTCTTT.

This chain links TRBV27 with TRBJ2-7; possibly TRBD1 or TRBD2 for D (5 bases each). Germline assignment: CDR1 MNHEY and CDR2 SMNVEV (reference sequence). Between the trimmed V and J ends, which lost 6 bases and 1 base, there was a span of 16 bases. The CDR3 has 15 amino acids. Written as DNA, the CDR3 is TGTGCCAGCAGGGGACGACGCCAGAATTCCTACGAGCAGTACTTC. Translated: CASRGRRQNSYEQYF.

The chain links TRBV6-5 to TRBJ1-2, with D perhaps matching TRBD1 (6 bases). This CDR3 has 12 residues. V lost 6 bases to trimming and J lost 8 bases, with 13 bases between them. CDR1 and CDR2 from the germline V gene are MNHEY and SVGAGI. Written as DNA, the CDR3 is TGTGCCAGCAGATTACTCGGGGGCGGCTACACCTTC. This gives the protein CASRLLGGGYTF.